The 31 T cell receptor beta chains listed next were all sequenced from one sample in a study of cytomegalovirus exposure and HLA in healthy donors. The study ran its PCR with 60 Vbeta and 13 Jbeta primers. Clones were read by immunoSEQ multiplex PCR, and TCRdb kept only the in-frame ones, dropping some. Among approximately 190,000 clones listed, about nine tenths were seen once. Sequencing was carried out using PBMCs. The source is a boy aged 2 to 10 in good health and CMV-seronegative.

V is TRBV9 and J is TRBJ1-2; D is perhaps TRBD1 (6 bases). Germline lookup yields CDR1 SGDLS and CDR2 YYNGEE. This CDR3 has 14 amino acids. Trimming stripped 0 bases from V and 6 bases from J, with 12 bases between. In DNA, the CDR3 is TGTGCCAGCAGCGTAGATACAGGGAAGGATGGCTACACCTTC. It specifies CASSVDTGKDGYTF.

The genes are TRBV6-6 and TRBJ2-5; 8 positions match TRBD2. With the DNA end fitting TRBJ2-7 better, the J assignment may be wrong. The CDR3 has 16 residues. Germline V gene data show CDR1 as MNHNY and CDR2 as SVGAGI (reference sequence). CDR3 in amino acids: CASSYPGLAGLSEQYF. CDR3 sequence (DNA): TGTGCCAGCAGTTACCCCGGGCTAGCGGGTCTATCCGAGCAGTACTTC.

The chain recombines TRBV2 with TRBJ2-7, with TRBD1 as a possible D gene (6 bases). The CDR3 consists of 15 residues. The germline V gene encodes CDR1 SNHLY and CDR2 FYNNEI. V lost 6 bases and J 4 bases, leaving 19 bases between the germline ends. CDR3 residues: CASRDSTGLVYEQYF. In DNA, the CDR3 is TGTGCCAGCAGAGATTCTACAGGGCTAGTATACGAGCAGTACTTC.

The chain employs TRBV27 and TRBJ2-1; 10 nucleotides align to TRBD2. Germline V gene sequence: CDR1 MNHEY, CDR2 SMNVEV (reference sequence). The J segment lost 9 bases and the V segment lost 5 bases, leaving 13 bases of the junction unmatched. The CDR3 totals 16 residues. The CDR3 nucleotides read TGTGCCAGCAGTCCCCAACTAGCGGGGCTCCCTAGTGAGCAGTTCTTC. Translation gives CASSPQLAGLPSEQFF.

This chain connects TRBV11-2 to TRBJ1-1, with 7 bases matching TRBD1. The trim removed 3 bases at V and 6 bases at J, leaving 1 base unmatched. The CDR3 totals 12 residues. The germline gives CDR1 SGHAT, CDR2 FQNNGV. CDR3 in amino acids: CASSFQGAEAFF. CDR3 sequence (DNA): TGTGCCAGCAGCTTCCAGGGGGCTGAAGCTTTCTTT.

This clone came up a few times. J is TRBJ2-4 and V is TRBV4-1, with D perhaps matching TRBD1 (5 bases). The CDR3 is made up of 13 amino acids. The V gene's germline CDR1 is MGHRA and CDR2 YSYEKL. V was trimmed by 0 bases and J by 6 bases, leaving 6 bases between them. The CDR3 DNA sequence: TGCGCCAGCAGCCAAGATCAGGGAAACATTCAGTACTTC. Its translation is CASSQDQGNIQYF.

The gene calls are TRBV6-6 and TRBJ2-5, with a tentative D call TRBD1 (6 bases). TRBJ2-7 matches the DNA end more closely, so the J call is doubtful. The CDR3 totals 14 residues. Germline values: CDR1 MNHNY, CDR2 SVGAGI (reference sequence). The CDR3 is CASSYSDRAYEQYF. The CDR3 DNA reads as TGTGCCAGCAGTTACTCGGACAGAGCCTACGAGCAGTACTTC.

A single count supports this clone. The chain carries TRBV7-9 and TRBJ2-1; TRBD1 might be the D (5 bases). Germline V CDR1 and CDR2: SEHNR, FQNEAQ (reference sequence). The CDR3 length is 18 residues. V was cut by 4 bases and J by 0 bases, with 19 bases left in between. CDR3 nucleotides: TGTGCCAGCAGCTCCCTCCTCTGGGGCGAGAGCTCCTACAATGAGCAGTTCTTC. The encoded protein is CASSSLLWGESSYNEQFF.

The gene calls are TRBV30 and TRBJ2-2; 10 nucleotides line up with TRBD2. Germline loops: CDR1 GTSNPN, CDR2 SVGIG (reference sequence). CDR3 length: 16 residues. Trimming took 0 bases from V and 6 from J; bases not matched to a gene: 7. The CDR3 nucleotides are TGTGCCTGGAGTGTCCTAGCGGGAGATCGGTCCGGGGAGCTGTTTTTT. Its translation is CAWSVLAGDRSGELFF. Complete variable domain (other parts from reference TRBV30 and TRBJ2-2): SQTIHQWPATLVQPVGSPLSLECTVEGTSNPNLYWYRQAAGRGLQLLFYSVGIGQISSEVPQNLSASRPQDRQFILSSKKLLLSDSGFYLCAWSVLAGDRSGELFFGEGSRLTVL.

The chain uses TRBV9 and TRBJ2-7; 9 nucleotides match TRBD2. Germline CDR1 SGDLS, CDR2 YYNGEE. This CDR3 spans 17 amino acids. The V and J ends lost 0 bases and 6 bases, in that order; junction bases with no gene match: 13. This CDR3 reads CASSVGVAGEGRSEQYF. DNA for the CDR3: TGTGCCAGCAGCGTAGGGGTAGCGGGAGAGGGAAGGAGCGAGCAGTACTTC.

V gene TRBV7-2 combines with J gene TRBJ2-3; TRBD2 aligns across 10 bases. The V gene's germline CDR1 is SGHTA and CDR2 FQGNSA. The CDR3 length is 17 residues. The V segment lost 1 base and the J segment 2 bases; nucleotides outside the gene matches: 6. CDR3 sequence: CASSLGGLAVPTDTQYF. CDR3 sequence (DNA): TGTGCCAGCAGCTTAGGAGGACTAGCGGTACCCACAGATACGCAGTATTTT.

This clone was observed a handful of times. V gene TRBV7-3 combines with J gene TRBJ2-5, with TRBD2 matching over 11 bases. Germline CDR1 SGHTA, CDR2 FQGTGA. The V segment lost 2 bases and the J segment 1 base; nucleotides outside the gene matches: 6. CDR3 size: 17 residues. The CDR3 reads CASSLGASGGFQETQYF. The CDR3 DNA reads as TGTGCCAGCAGCTTAGGCGCTAGCGGGGGGTTCCAAGAGACCCAGTACTTC. The full variable domain, rest sourced from reference TRBV7-3 and TRBJ2-5, is GAGVSQTPSNKVTEKGKYVELRCDPISGHTALYWYRQSLGQGPEFLIYFQGTGAADDSGLPNDRFFAVRPEGSVSTLKIQRTERGDSAVYLCASSLGASGGFQETQYFGPGTRLLVL.

V is TRBV27 and J is TRBJ1-5, with D unclear. Trimming removed 2 bases from V and 3 bases from J, with 5 bases in between. CDR3 length: 13 amino acids. Germline CDR1 MNHEY, CDR2 SMNVEV (reference sequence). The CDR3 spells CASSLLSNQPQHF. The CDR3 nucleotides read TGTGCCAGCAGTTTACTGTCCAATCAGCCCCAGCATTTT.

The chain employs TRBV6-1 and TRBJ2-3; D call uncertain. Germline assignment: CDR1 MNHNS and CDR2 SASEGT. This CDR3 comprises 14 residues. The V end lost 6 bases, the J end lost 4 bases, and 14 bases lay between the germline ends. The CDR3 region has the DNA TGTGCCAGCAGGGGCGAAGTGATCGCAGATACGCAGTATTTT. This encodes CASRGEVIADTQYF.

The chain uses TRBV4-2 and TRBJ2-2; 7 bases map to TRBD2. The germline V gene encodes CDR1 LGHNA and CDR2 YNFKEQ. V trimming: 4 bases; J trimming: 5 bases; junction bases outside the gene matches: 10. This CDR3 has 16 amino acids. The DNA of the CDR3 is TGTGCCAGCAGCCCCCCCGGAGCGGGGAATACCGGGGAGCTGTTTTTT. This translates into CASSPPGAGNTGELFF.

The chain links TRBV2 to TRBJ2-5, with 9 nucleotides matching TRBD2. There are 15 residues in the CDR3. Germline V CDR1 and CDR2: SNHLY, FYNNEI. Germline trimming cut 4 bases from V and 0 bases from J; bases unmatched to any gene: 3. The CDR3 loop reads CASSGVAGDQETQYF. The DNA for the CDR3 is TGTGCCAGCAGTGGAGTAGCGGGAGACCAAGAGACCCAGTACTTC.

V usage is TRBV5-1 and J usage is TRBJ2-3; D perhaps matches TRBD2 (5 bases). Trimming pared 7 bases from V and 2 bases from J, leaving 14 bases between. The CDR3 is 14 residues long. Germline V gene data show CDR1 as SGHRS and CDR2 as YFSETQ. In nucleotides, the CDR3 is TGCGCCAGCCTCGGCGGGCCCGACACAGATACGCAGTATTTT. This translates into CASLGGPDTDTQYF.

The gene calls are TRBV25-1 and TRBJ2-2, with D possibly matching TRBD2 (5 bases). The germline gives CDR1 MGHDK, CDR2 SYGVNS. V was shortened by 5 bases and J by 3 bases, with 10 bases between the two germline ends. The CDR3 contains 14 residues. As DNA, the CDR3 is TGTGCCAGCAGTTCGTTCGGGGACACCGGGGAGCTGTTTTTT. Amino acid sequence: CASSSFGDTGELFF.

This clone occurred once. The V and J genes are TRBV11-1 and TRBJ1-2, with D perhaps TRBD1 (5 bases). This CDR3 is 14 amino acids long. V dropped 3 bases and J dropped 6 bases, with 14 bases sitting between them. Germline V gene sequence: CDR1 SGHAT, CDR2 FQDESV (reference sequence). CDR3 sequence: CASSFRQGADGYTF. The CDR3 DNA follows: TGTGCCAGCAGCTTCCGCCAAGGGGCGGATGGCTACACCTTC.

This clone occurred a few times. The chain uses TRBV6-5 and TRBJ2-7; D is perhaps TRBD1 (6 bases). This CDR3 region has 15 residues. Germline V lookup: CDR1 MNHEY, CDR2 SVGAGI. Trimming stripped 6 bases from V and 5 bases from J, with 20 bases between. The DNA for the CDR3 is TGTGCCAGCAGCAGATACCTTGGACAGATAAACGAGCAGTACTTC. Translating gives CASSRYLGQINEQYF.

J is TRBJ1-2 and V is TRBV27; 8 nucleotides align to TRBD1. V was pared by 8 bases and J by 4 bases, with 9 bases of the junction left unmatched. Per germline, CDR1 MNHEY and CDR2 SMNVEV (reference sequence). The CDR3 is 14 residues long. DNA for the CDR3: TGTGCCAGCGCCGACAGGGGCCTCCTCTATGGCTACACCTTC. It encodes CASADRGLLYGYTF.

V usage is TRBV11-2 and J usage is TRBJ1-3; 8 nucleotides agree with TRBD1. Germline loops: CDR1 SGHAT, CDR2 FQNNGV. This CDR3 comprises 16 residues. The V gene end was trimmed by 5 bases and the J gene end by 4 bases; junction bases not matched to a gene: 10. The CDR3, as DNA: TGTGCCAGCAGCAGCATCCCGGGACAGGTGGGAAACACCATATATTTT. Residues: CASSSIPGQVGNTIYF.

The J gene is TRBJ2-1, the V gene TRBV6-5; TRBD2 matches at 8 bases. The V and J ends lost 2 bases and 7 bases, in that order; junction bases with no gene match: 7. The germline gives CDR1 MNHEY, CDR2 SVGAGI. The CDR3 covers 15 residues. The CDR3: CASSYDSGILNEQFF. CDR3 nucleotides: TGTGCCAGCAGTTACGATAGCGGGATCTTAAATGAGCAGTTCTTC.

This clone was counted only a few times. This chain links TRBV28 with TRBJ1-5, with D maybe TRBD1 (5 bases). The V gene's germline CDR1 is MDHEN and CDR2 SYDVKM. Trimming shortened V by 6 bases and J by 0 bases, and 18 bases separated the two germline ends. The CDR3 contains 17 residues. The CDR3 reads CASSPATGTLSNQPQHF. CDR3 DNA: TGTGCCAGCAGCCCCGCCACAGGAACCCTTAGCAATCAGCCCCAGCATTTT.

The chain couples TRBV7-2 to TRBJ2-1; tentative D call: TRBD1 (6 bases). Trimming stripped 5 bases from V and 0 bases from J, with 11 bases between. Germline-derived CDR1 and CDR2 are SGHTA and FQGNSA. The CDR3 has 15 amino acids. CDR3 residues: CASSEQGVSYNEQFF. In DNA, the CDR3 is TGTGCCAGCAGCGAACAGGGAGTCTCCTACAATGAGCAGTTCTTC.

The chain links TRBV6-1 to TRBJ1-5, with a possible D match to TRBD1 (5 bases). V shed 2 bases and J shed 4 bases, with 9 bases lying between them. Germline V gene sequence: CDR1 MNHNS, CDR2 SASEGT. There are 14 residues in the CDR3. CDR3 residues: CASSEWAGNQPQHF. DNA of the CDR3: TGTGCCAGCAGTGAATGGGCAGGGAATCAGCCCCAGCATTTT.

This clone appeared a few times. This chain uses TRBV5-6 with TRBJ1-1, with a tentative D call TRBD1 (5 bases). V lost 5 bases and J lost 2, with 10 bases in between. Germline V gives CDR1 SGHDT, CDR2 YYEEEE. The CDR3 has 13 residues. For the CDR3, the DNA is TGTGCCAGCAGTCTCGACAGAAACACTGAAGCTTTCTTT. The encoded protein is CASSLDRNTEAFF.

This clone was seen a single time. The chain employs TRBV28 and TRBJ2-1; TRBD2 aligns across 8 bases. The CDR3 is made up of 15 amino acids. Germline V gene sequence: CDR1 MDHEN, CDR2 SYDVKM. The trim removed 6 bases at V and 6 bases at J, leaving 10 bases unmatched. CDR3 loop: CASSGPGTSFNEQFF. In DNA form, the CDR3 reads TGTGCCAGCAGCGGGCCCGGGACTAGTTTCAATGAGCAGTTCTTC.

This chain connects TRBV28 to TRBJ2-7, with D unclear. Trimming shortened V by 8 bases and J by 0 bases, and 11 bases separated the two germline ends. Germline CDR1 is MDHEN and CDR2 is SYDVKM. The CDR3 contains 13 residues. In nucleotides, the CDR3 is TGTGCCAGCCTCAGACTTCCCTCCTACGAGCAGTACTTC. Protein: CASLRLPSYEQYF.

The rearrangement links TRBV28 to TRBJ2-5, with 7 bases matching TRBD1. The junction had 5 bases not matched to a gene; V was cut back by 4 bases and J by 0 bases. The CDR3 sequence is 15 residues long. The germline V gene encodes CDR1 MDHEN and CDR2 SYDVKM. The CDR3: CASSSYRGYQETQYF. The CDR3 coding sequence is TGTGCCAGCAGTTCGTACAGGGGATACCAAGAGACCCAGTACTTC.

In DNA, the CDR3 is TGTGCCAGCAGAAGGCCAGGGGGCGTCGGAAACACCATATATTTT. It specifies CASRRPGGVGNTIYF. V gene TRBV7-2 combines with J gene TRBJ1-3; 8 bases align to TRBD1. From germline, CDR1 is SGHTA and CDR2 FQGNSA. V shed 6 bases, J shed 4 bases, and the junction held 8 bases outside the gene matches. The CDR3 extends over 15 amino acids. Variable domain in full (rest from reference TRBV7-2 and TRBJ1-3): GAGVSQSPSNKVTEKGKDVELRCDPISGHTALYWYRQSLGQGLEFLIYFQGNSAPDKSGLPSDRFSAERTGGSVSTLTIQRTQQEDSAVYLCASRRPGGVGNTIYFGEGSWLTVV.